Listed here are 11 T cell receptor beta chains from one sample, sequenced in a study of blood T cell repertoires in COVID-19. Here immunoSEQ multiplex PCR was the method, and the copy in TCRdb shows in-frame clones only, minus some. The repertoire holds some 9,300 clones, with 80% to 85% as singletons. The sequencing sample was made of peripheral blood. The origin of the receptors is a human donor in a cohort sampled during active COVID-19.

The chain couples TRBV4-3 to TRBJ2-3, with no clear D. Trimming took off 6 bases at V and 8 bases at J, with 12 bases between the two ends. Germline V gene data show CDR1 as LGHNA and CDR2 as YSLEER. The CDR3 has 12 residues. The CDR3 is CASSLLTGTQYF. CDR3 nucleotides: TGCGCCAGCAGTCTCCTGACGGGTACGCAGTATTTT.

The chain employs TRBV24-1 and TRBJ2-3, with 10 bases lining up with TRBD2. The CDR3 is 15 amino acids. CDR1 and CDR2 (germline): KGHDR, SFDVKD. The V segment lost 8 bases and the J segment 2 bases; nucleotides outside the gene matches: 6. CDR3 in DNA: TGTGCCACCAACCTAGCGGGGGCGAACACAGATACGCAGTATTTT. This gives the protein CATNLAGANTDTQYF.

The chain employs TRBV5-5 and TRBJ2-2; 10 bases map to TRBD1. The CDR3 length is 16 residues. Trimming took 3 bases from V and 3 from J; bases not matched to a gene: 5. CDR1 is SGHKS and CDR2 is YYEKEE in the germline V gene (reference sequence). The CDR3 DNA follows: TGTGCCAGCAGCTCGGAGGGACAGGGGTACACCGGGGAGCTGTTTTTT. Translated, it gives CASSSEGQGYTGELFF.

The genes are TRBV24-1 and TRBJ2-1; TRBD2 might be the D (5 bases). Trimming left V 10 bases short and J 8 bases short, with 20 bases between. Per germline, CDR1 KGHDR and CDR2 SFDVKD. The CDR3 is 14 residues long. The CDR3 loop reads CATRGFRSIDEQFF. In DNA, the CDR3 is TGTGCCACACGAGGGTTCCGATCAATCGATGAGCAGTTCTTC.

This clone appeared a few times. This rearrangement joins TRBV13 to TRBJ2-5, with TRBD2 identical over 12 bases. V shed 5 bases and J 1 base; nucleotides not matched to a gene: 5. The CDR3 is 16 residues long. CDR1 and CDR2 from the germline V gene are PRHDT and FYEKMQ (reference sequence). Written as DNA, the CDR3 is TGTGCCAGCAGCCGTCGACTAGCGGGGGCCCAAGAGACCCAGTACTTC. Its protein is CASSRRLAGAQETQYF.

The rearrangement links TRBV5-4 to TRBJ2-7; the D gene is possibly TRBD2 (7 bases). Trimming cost V 9 bases and J 5 bases, with 18 bases left between them. Looked up from germline, CDR1 is SGHNT and CDR2 is YYREEE (reference sequence). This CDR3 has 13 residues. CDR3 bases: TGTGCCACTGCAATACGGGGGGCCGACGAGCAGTACTTC. Translating it yields CATAIRGADEQYF.

The V gene is TRBV15, the J gene TRBJ1-5; 9 nucleotides line up with TRBD1. The CDR3 is 13 residues long. Germline CDR1 LNHNV, CDR2 YYDKDF (reference sequence). The trim removed 11 bases at V and 5 bases at J, leaving 7 bases unmatched. In DNA form, the CDR3 reads TGTGCCTCCCGGGACAGGGTGGATCAGCCCCAGCATTTT. Amino acid sequence: CASRDRVDQPQHF.

Here the CDR3 reads CASRPGGSPLHF. CDR3 nucleotide sequence: TGTGCCAGCAGGCCAGGAGGCTCACCCCTCCACTTT. The J gene is TRBJ1-6, the V gene TRBV2; D ambiguous. The V end lost 6 bases, the J end lost 10 bases, and 10 bases lay between the germline ends. This CDR3 is built from 12 residues. Germline CDR1 SNHLY, CDR2 FYNNEI.

The chain has TRBV4-3 and TRBJ2-2; 8 positions agree with TRBD1. CDR1 and CDR2 (germline): LGHNA, YSLEER. The CDR3 is 17 residues long. Unmatched junction bases numbered 7, after V lost 3 bases and J lost 1 base. CDR3 protein: CASSHGVGTGNTGELFF. CDR3 nucleotide sequence: TGCGCCAGCAGCCATGGGGTCGGGACAGGGAACACCGGGGAGCTGTTTTTT.

This clone was recorded once. This chain links TRBV4-1 with TRBJ1-4; D remains ambiguous. V was cut by 1 base and J by 1 base, with 13 bases left in between. The CDR3 consists of 17 residues. Germline CDR1 reads MGHRA; CDR2 reads YSYEKL. CDR3 in DNA: TGCGCCAGCAGCCAAGGACAACGGCCTGGAACTAATGAAAAACTGTTTTTT. Amino acid sequence: CASSQGQRPGTNEKLFF.

The gene calls are TRBV3-1 (or the pseudogene TRBV3-2) and TRBJ2-1; D gene ambiguous. CDR1 and CDR2 from the germline V gene are LGHDT and YNNKEL (reference sequence). The CDR3 sequence is 16 residues long. Trimming took 0 bases from V and 4 from J, leaving 13 bases between them. The CDR3 region has the DNA TGTGCCAGCAGCCAAGATTGGCGCGGTTGGTACAATGAGCAGTTCTTC. It translates to CASSQDWRGWYNEQFF.